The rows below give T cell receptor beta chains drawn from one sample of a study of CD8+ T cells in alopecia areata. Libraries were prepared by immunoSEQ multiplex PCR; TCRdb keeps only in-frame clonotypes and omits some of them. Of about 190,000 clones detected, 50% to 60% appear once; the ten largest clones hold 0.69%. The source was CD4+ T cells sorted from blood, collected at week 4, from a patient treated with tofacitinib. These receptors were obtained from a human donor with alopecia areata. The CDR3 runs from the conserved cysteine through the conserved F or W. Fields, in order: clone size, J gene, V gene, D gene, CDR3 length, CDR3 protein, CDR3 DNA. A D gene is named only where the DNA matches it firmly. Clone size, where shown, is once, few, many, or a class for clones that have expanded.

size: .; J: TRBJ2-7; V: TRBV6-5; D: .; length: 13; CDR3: CASRVRGGIEQYF; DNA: TGTGCCAGCAGGGTGCGTGGAGGGATTGAGCAGTACTTC
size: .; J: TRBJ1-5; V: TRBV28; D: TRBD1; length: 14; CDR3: CASSSGTAYQPQHF; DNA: TGTGCCAGCAGTTCGGGGACAGCTTATCAGCCCCAGCATTTT
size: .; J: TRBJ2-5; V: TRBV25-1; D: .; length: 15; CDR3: CASSEYPQAQETQYF; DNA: TGTGCCAGCAGTGAATATCCCCAGGCACAAGAGACCCAGTACTTC
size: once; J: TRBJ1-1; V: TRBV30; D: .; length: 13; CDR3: CAWSVRKVTEAFF; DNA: TGTGCCTGGAGTGTAAGAAAGGTCACTGAAGCTTTCTTT
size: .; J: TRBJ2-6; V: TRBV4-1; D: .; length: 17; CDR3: CASSQDLEASGANVLTF; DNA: TGCGCCAGCAGCCAAGATCTGGAAGCCTCGGGGGCCAACGTCCTGACTTTC
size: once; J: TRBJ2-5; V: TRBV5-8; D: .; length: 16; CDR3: CASSLNQGPYQETQYF; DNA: TGTGCCAGCAGCTTAAACCAGGGGCCTTACCAAGAGACCCAGTACTTC
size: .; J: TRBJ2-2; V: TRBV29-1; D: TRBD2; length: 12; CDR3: CSGGSPAGELFF; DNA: TGCAGCGGCGGGAGCCCAGCCGGGGAGCTGTTTTTT
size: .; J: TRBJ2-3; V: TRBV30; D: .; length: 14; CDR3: CAWSSPWGPDTQYF; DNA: TGTGCCTGGAGTAGCCCTTGGGGGCCAGATACGCAGTATTTT
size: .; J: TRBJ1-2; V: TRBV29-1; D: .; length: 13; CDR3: CSAGTTANYGYTF; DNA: TGCAGCGCCGGGACAACAGCTAACTATGGCTACACCTTC
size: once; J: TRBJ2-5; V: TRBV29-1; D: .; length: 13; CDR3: CSLHTGLVETQYF; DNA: TGCAGCCTTCACACAGGGTTGGTGGAGACCCAGTACTTC
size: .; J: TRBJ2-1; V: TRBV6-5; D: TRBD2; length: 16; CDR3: CASSSPQAGSGNEQFF; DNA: TGTGCCAGCAGTTCCCCTCAAGCGGGGAGCGGTAATGAGCAGTTCTTC
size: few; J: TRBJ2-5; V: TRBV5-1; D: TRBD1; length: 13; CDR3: CASSRTGAETQYF; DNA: TGCGCCAGCAGCCGGACAGGAGCGGAGACCCAGTACTTC
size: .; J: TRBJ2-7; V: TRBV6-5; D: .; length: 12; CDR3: CASSSPWGEQYF; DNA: TGTGCCAGCAGTTCCCCTTGGGGCGAGCAGTACTTC
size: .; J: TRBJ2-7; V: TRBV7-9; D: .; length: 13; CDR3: CASSSLWTYWQYF; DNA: TGTGCCAGCAGTTCCCTTTGGACGTACTGGCAGTACTTC
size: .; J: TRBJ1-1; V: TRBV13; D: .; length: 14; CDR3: CASSPPGSNTEAFF; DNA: TGTGCCAGCAGCCCCCCAGGTTCGAACACTGAAGCTTTCTTT
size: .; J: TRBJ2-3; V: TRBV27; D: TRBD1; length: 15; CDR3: CASSLSGTGTDTQYF; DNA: TGTGCCAGCAGTTTATCCGGGACAGGCACAGATACGCAGTATTTT
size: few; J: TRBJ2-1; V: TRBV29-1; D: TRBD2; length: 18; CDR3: CSVDMFRGGRNFSSSQFF; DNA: TGCAGCGTTGATATGTTCCGGGGCGGGAGAAACTTTAGCAGTTCTCAGTTCTTC
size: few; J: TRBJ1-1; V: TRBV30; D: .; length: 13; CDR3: CARRSGRNTEAFF; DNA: TGTGCCCGAAGATCAGGGAGAAACACTGAAGCTTTCTTT
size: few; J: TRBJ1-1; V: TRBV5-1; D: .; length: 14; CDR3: CASSLGHTGPEAFF; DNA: TGCGCCAGCAGCTTGGGCCACACAGGGCCTGAAGCTTTCTTT
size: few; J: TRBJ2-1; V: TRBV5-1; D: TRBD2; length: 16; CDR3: CASSLALAGVWNEQFF; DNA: TGCGCCAGCAGCTTGGCGCTAGCGGGAGTTTGGAATGAGCAGTTCTTC
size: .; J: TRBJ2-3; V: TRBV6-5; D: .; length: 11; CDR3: CASSAGATQYF; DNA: TGTGCCAGCAGTGCGGGGGCGACGCAGTATTTT
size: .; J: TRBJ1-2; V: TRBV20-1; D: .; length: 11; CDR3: CSARYREGYTF; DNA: TGCAGTGCTAGGTACAGGGAAGGCTACACCTTC
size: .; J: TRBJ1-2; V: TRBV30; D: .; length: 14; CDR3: CAWSVRRQDYGYTF; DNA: TGTGCCTGGAGTGTACGGCGGCAGGATTATGGCTACACCTTC
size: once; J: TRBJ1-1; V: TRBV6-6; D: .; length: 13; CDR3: CASSNLGGTEAFF; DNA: TGTGCCAGCAGCAACCTAGGGGGGACTGAAGCTTTCTTT
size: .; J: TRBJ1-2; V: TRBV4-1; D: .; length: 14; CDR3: CASSQDGRSFGYTF; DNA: TGCGCCAGCAGCCAAGATGGGCGGTCCTTTGGCTACACCTTC
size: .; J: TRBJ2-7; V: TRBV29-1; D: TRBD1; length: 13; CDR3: CSVEGLEGAEQYF; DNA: TGCAGCGTTGAAGGCCTAGAGGGGGCCGAGCAGTACTTC
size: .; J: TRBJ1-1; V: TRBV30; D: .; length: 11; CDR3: CAWRHRAEAFF; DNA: TGTGCCTGGAGACACAGGGCTGAAGCTTTCTTT
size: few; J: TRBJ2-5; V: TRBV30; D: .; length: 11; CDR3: CAWGAGETQYF; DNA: TGTGCCTGGGGGGCAGGGGAGACCCAGTACTTC
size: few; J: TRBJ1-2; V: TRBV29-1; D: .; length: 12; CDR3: CSVAQILYGYTF; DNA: TGCAGCGTTGCTCAGATCCTCTATGGCTACACCTTC
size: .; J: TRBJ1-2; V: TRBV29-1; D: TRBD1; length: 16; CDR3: CSVAKSRTGGTYGYTF; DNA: TGCAGCGTTGCAAAATCTAGGACAGGGGGGACTTATGGCTACACCTTC
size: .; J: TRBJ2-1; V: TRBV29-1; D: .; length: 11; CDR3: CSQGYYNEQFF; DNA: TGCAGCCAGGGTTATTACAATGAGCAGTTCTTC
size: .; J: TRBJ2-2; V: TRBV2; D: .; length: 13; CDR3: CASSERGNGELFF; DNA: TGTGCCAGCAGTGAAAGAGGGAACGGGGAGCTGTTTTTT
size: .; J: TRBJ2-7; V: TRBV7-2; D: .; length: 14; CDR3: CASRLTGMSGEQYF; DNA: TGTGCCAGCAGATTAACAGGGATGTCGGGCGAGCAGTACTTC
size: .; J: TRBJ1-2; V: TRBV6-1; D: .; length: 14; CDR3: CASIVAPTNYGYTF; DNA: TGTGCCAGCATTGTAGCTCCTACAAACTATGGCTACACCTTC
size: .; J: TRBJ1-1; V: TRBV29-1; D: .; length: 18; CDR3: CSVDPRGRGGRGDTEAFF; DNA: TGCAGCGTTGACCCCCGCGGCAGGGGCGGGAGGGGTGATACTGAAGCTTTCTTT
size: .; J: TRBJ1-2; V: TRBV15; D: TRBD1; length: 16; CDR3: CATSRARTGVSYGYTF; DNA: TGTGCCACCAGCAGAGCCCGGACAGGGGTTTCCTATGGCTACACCTTC
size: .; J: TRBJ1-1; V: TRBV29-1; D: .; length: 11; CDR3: CSVEMATEAFF; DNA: TGCAGCGTTGAGATGGCCACTGAAGCTTTCTTT
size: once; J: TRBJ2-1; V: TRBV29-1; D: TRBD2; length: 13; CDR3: CTVGLAGGNEQFF; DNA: TGCACGGTCGGGCTAGCGGGGGGCAATGAGCAGTTCTTC
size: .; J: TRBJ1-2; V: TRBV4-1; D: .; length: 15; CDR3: CASSPGDTISYGYTF; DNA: TGCGCCAGCAGCCCGGGGGACACAATATCCTATGGCTACACCTTC
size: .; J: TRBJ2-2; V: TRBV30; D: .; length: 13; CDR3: CAWRGENTGELFF; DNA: TGTGCCTGGAGGGGGGAGAACACCGGGGAGCTGTTTTTT
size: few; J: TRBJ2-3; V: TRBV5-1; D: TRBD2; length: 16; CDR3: CASSNKAGAVTDTQYF; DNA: TGCGCCAGCAGCAACAAAGCGGGAGCCGTCACAGATACGCAGTATTTT
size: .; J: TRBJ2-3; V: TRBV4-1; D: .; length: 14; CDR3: CASSQGPRTDTQYF; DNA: TGCGCCAGCAGCCAAGGCCCCCGCACAGATACGCAGTATTTT
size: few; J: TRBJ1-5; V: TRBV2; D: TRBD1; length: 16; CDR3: CASRGGQGVGNQPQHF; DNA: TGTGCCAGCAGGGGTGGACAGGGAGTGGGCAATCAGCCCCAGCATTTT
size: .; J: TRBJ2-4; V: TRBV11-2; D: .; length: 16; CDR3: CASSPLGGLAKNIQYF; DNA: TGTGCCAGCAGCCCACTGGGGGGACTAGCCAAAAACATTCAGTACTTC
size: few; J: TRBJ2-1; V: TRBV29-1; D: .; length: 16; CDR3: CSVAVGRGLWRNEQFF; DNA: TGCAGCGTAGCCGTTGGGAGGGGGCTTTGGAGGAATGAGCAGTTCTTC
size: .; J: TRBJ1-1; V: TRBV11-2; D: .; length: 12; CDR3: CASSLVGGQAFF; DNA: TGTGCCAGCAGCTTAGTCGGGGGACAAGCTTTCTTT
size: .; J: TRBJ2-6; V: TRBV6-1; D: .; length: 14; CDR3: CASGGSAGANVLTF; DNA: TGTGCCAGCGGGGGGTCGGCTGGGGCCAACGTCCTGACTTTC
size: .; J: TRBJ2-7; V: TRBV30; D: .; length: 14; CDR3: CAWSVHSGLRGQYF; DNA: TGTGCCTGGAGTGTACATTCAGGGCTTAGAGGGCAGTACTTC
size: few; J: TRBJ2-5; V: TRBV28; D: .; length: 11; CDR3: CASSLSRTQYF; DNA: TGTGCCAGCAGCCTTAGTAGGACCCAGTACTTC
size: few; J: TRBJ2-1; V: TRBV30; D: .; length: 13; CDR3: CAWSGPYYNEQFF; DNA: TGTGCCTGGTCCGGACCCTACTACAATGAGCAGTTCTTC
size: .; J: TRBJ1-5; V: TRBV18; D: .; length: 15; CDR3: CASSPDSNSNQPQHF; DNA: TGTGCCAGCTCACCCGACAGTAATAGCAATCAGCCCCAGCATTTT
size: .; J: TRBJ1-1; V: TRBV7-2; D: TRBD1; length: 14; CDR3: CASSLQGAGTEAFF; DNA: TGTGCCAGCAGCTTACAGGGGGCGGGAACTGAAGCTTTCTTT
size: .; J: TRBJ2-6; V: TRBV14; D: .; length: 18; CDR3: CASSHRGLTNSGANVLTF; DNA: TGTGCCAGCAGCCACAGGGGACTTACGAACTCTGGGGCCAACGTCCTGACTTTC